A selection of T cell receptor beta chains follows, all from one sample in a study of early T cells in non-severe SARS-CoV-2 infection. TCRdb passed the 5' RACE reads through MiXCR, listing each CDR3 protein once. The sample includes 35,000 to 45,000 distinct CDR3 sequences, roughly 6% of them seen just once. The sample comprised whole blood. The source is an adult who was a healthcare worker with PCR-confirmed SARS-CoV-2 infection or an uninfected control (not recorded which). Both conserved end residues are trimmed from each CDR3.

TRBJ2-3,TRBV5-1,ASSGLLLGDTQY
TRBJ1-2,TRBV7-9,ASSSDRVYGYT
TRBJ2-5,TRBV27,ASSSGGAWETQY
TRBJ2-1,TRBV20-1,RALLAGVDEQF
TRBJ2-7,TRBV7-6,ASSLGPASYEQY
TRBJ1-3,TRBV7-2,ASSYISGNTIY
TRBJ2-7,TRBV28,ASSLRTGAYEQY
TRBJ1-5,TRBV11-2,ASSANRDQPQH
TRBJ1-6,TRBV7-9,ASSLPLGQKNSPLH
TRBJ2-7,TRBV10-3,AISTGTGGYEQY
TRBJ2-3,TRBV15,ATSRDSGGTASDTQY
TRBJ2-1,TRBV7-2,ASSLGGEQF
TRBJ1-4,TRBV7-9,ASSLAAGGTNEKLF
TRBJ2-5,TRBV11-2,ASSTELGETQY
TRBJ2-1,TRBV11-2,ASSPFSVNPSSYNEQF
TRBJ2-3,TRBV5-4,ASSLSGGTTDTQY
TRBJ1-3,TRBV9,ASSVAPTGSGNTIY
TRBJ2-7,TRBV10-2,ASSDYGQQYSYEQY
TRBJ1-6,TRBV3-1,AGEGAGSNSYNSPLH
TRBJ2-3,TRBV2,ASIGRLASDTQY
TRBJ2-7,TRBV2,ASSEARASSYEQY
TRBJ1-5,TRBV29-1,SVAAGDQPQH
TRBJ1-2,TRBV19,ASSIRATAQANGYT
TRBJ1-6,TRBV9,ASSVEGGAPNSPLH
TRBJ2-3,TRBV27,ASQRTGLGTQY
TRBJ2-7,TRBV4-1,ASSQVAGATSYEQY
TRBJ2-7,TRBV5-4,ASSRRDTLYEQY
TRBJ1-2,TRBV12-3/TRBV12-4,ASSLVDIPNYGYT
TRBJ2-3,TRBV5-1,ASSLSASGTDTQY
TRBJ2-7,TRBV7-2,ASSREGGRSYEQY
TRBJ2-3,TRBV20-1,SATPGPTDTQY
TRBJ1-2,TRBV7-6,ASSGDFYGYT
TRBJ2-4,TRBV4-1,ASSRVEGVAKNIQY
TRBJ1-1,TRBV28,ATQGVPMNTEAF
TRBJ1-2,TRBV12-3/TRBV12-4,ASSGGQGQNYGGYT
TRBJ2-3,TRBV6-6,ASGTSDTDTQY
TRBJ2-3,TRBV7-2,ASSLVGSDLSTDTQY
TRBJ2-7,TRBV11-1,ASSFGPEGNEQY
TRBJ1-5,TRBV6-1,ASSEEGGADQPQH